This T cell receptor beta chain appears in the sequencing data of a study of cytomegalovirus exposure and HLA in healthy donors. Study-wide context: Of all 400 or so donors who were genotyped, about 80% belonged to the Caucasian-associated ancestry cluster.

Details on this clone: As yet, its antigen is unknown.

Findings and limits, study-wide: Investigators reported under 200 TCR beta chains as tied to cytomegalovirus. The majority of TCR sequences were rare, yet some public TCRs appeared in many donors.

The PCR used 60 Vbeta and 13 Jbeta primers. Original processing notes: Roughly 10 million shared chains were among around 78 million unique TCR beta chains counted in a later analysis. Assay used: immunoSEQ multiplex PCR; TCRdb lists only in-frame clones, some missing. V, J and clone size reflect that table, while D and trimming were determined from the DNA. The repertoire has about 110,000 clones, around 62% of them found once; the top ten carry 3.5% to 4%. The CDR3 contains 13 residues. Germline V gives CDR1 SGHRS, CDR2 YFSETQ. The V segment lost 6 bases and the J segment 6 bases; nucleotides outside the gene matches: 8.

The rearrangement links TRBV5-1 to TRBJ2-7, with TRBD2 identical over 8 bases. The sequence was obtained from a man aged 25-45 years in good health and CMV-seropositive. The sample was PBMCs. The CDR3 is CASKQRGSLEQYF. The CDR3 nucleotides are TGCGCCAGCAAACAGCGGGGGTCCCTCGAGCAGTACTTC. Supplemented by reference TRBV5-1 and TRBJ2-7, the full variable domain reads KAGVTQTPRYLIKTRGQQVTLSCSPISGHRSVSWYQQTPGQGLQFLFEYFSETQRNKGNFPGRFSGRQFSNSRSEMNVSTLELGDSALYLCASKQRGSLEQYFGPGTRLTVT.